This TCR beta chain was captured by sequencing in a study of shared clonotypes between healthy human individuals. Points from the study as a whole: Around 5% was the fraction of naive CD4 clonotypes found shared across a few donors. Specimens sampled were limited to blood, with tissue repertoires likely differing. Measured sharing among donors was expected to vary with sequencing depth.

CD8 cells regarded as naive lacked CD45RO, were positively chosen for CCR7, and omitted terminally differentiated effector memory CD45RA+ cells. Sequenced by immunoSEQ multiplex PCR; TCRdb stores in-frame clones only, minus some. The sample shows approximately 2,200,000 clones, about 92% of them seen only once. On this clone itself: Antigen unknown.

The sequenced sample consisted of naive CD8+ T cells from PBMCs. This TCR was recovered from a man aged 18 to 35 in good health. Some clones in this sample may be carry-over from other donors' samples.

In nucleotides, the CDR3 is TGTGCCAGCAGTCAACTCAAACTAGCGGCCTACACTTCTGGGGCCAACGTCCTGACTTTC. Its translation: CASSQLKLAAYTSGANVLTF. J is TRBJ2-6 and V is TRBV28, with 8 bases fitting TRBD2. The CDR3 contains 20 residues. CDR1 and CDR2 (germline): MDHEN, SYDVKM. V lost 5 bases, J lost 1 base, and 16 bases stayed unmatched.